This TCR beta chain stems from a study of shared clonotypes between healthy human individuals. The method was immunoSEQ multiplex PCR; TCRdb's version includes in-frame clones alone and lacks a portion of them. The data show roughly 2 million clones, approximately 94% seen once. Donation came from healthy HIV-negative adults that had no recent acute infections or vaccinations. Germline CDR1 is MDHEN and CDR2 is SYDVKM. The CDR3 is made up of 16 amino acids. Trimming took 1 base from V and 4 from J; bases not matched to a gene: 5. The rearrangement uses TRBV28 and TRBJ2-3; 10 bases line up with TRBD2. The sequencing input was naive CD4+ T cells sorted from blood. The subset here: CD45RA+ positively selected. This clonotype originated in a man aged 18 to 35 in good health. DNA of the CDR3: TGTGCCAGCAGTTTATCGAGCGGGGGGGGCCCAGATACGCAGTATTTT. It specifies CASSLSSGGGPDTQYF.